The 15 T cell receptor beta chains in this list originate from one sample, sequenced in a study of T cells in Graves' hyperthyroidism and ophthalmopathy. Amplification of TCR beta CDR3 regions used RNA as the template. The HTBI primer set served for first-round RT-PCR of the TCR CDR3. One entry per CDR3 protein, called by TCRdb with MiXCR from the multiplex PCR reads. The data show a few hundred thousand distinct CDR3 sequences, with around 13% seen just once and 4.5% to 6% held by the top ten. The sequenced sample was blood. These TCRs come from a woman aged 25 to 39 with Graves' hyperthyroidism that later progressed to Graves' ophthalmopathy.

This sequence joins TRBV5-1 and TRBJ1-1; tentative D call: TRBD1 (5 bases). V was cut by 7 bases and J by 1 base, with 14 bases left in between. This CDR3 is built from 14 residues. The germline V gene has CDR1 SGHRS and CDR2 YFSETQ. In DNA, the CDR3 is TGCGCCAGCGGCCCCAGGGAGGGGAACACTGAAGCTTTCTTT. Protein sequence: CASGPREGNTEAFF.

Many counts were recorded for this clonotype. The CDR3 DNA is TGTGCCAGCAGTTACCTAGGGCCGGCGTCCTACAATGAGCAGTTCTTC. This translates into CASSYLGPASYNEQFF. The chain links TRBV6-2 or TRBV6-3 to TRBJ2-1; D gene uncertain. Trimming shortened V by 2 bases and J by 1 base, and 12 bases separated the two germline ends. This CDR3 is 16 amino acids long. Germline values: CDR1 MNHEY, CDR2 SVGEGT.

Notes on this clonotype: A read error may be the cause here, since a much bigger clone is one base away. V usage is TRBV18 and J usage is TRBJ2-7; 13 nucleotides agree with TRBD2. J gave up 5 bases and V 1 base, and 8 bases lay outside the gene matches. The CDR3 contains 17 residues. Germline V gene lookup returns CDR1 KGHSH and CDR2 LQKENI. The CDR3 loop reads CASSPRQGLAGWHEQYF. Written as DNA, the CDR3 is TGTGCCAGCTCACCACGACAGGGACTAGCGGGATGGCACGAGCAGTACTTC.

The sample holds many counts of this clonotype. The chain employs TRBV6-1 and TRBJ1-1; D not certain. CDR3 length: 15 amino acids. Germline lookup yields CDR1 MNHNS and CDR2 SASEGT. The ends were cut back, 3 bases at V and 1 base at J, with 12 bases in the middle. The DNA for the CDR3 is TGTGCCAGCAGTGACCCAGGCCACGGGAACACTGAAGCTTTCTTT. Protein sequence: CASSDPGHGNTEAFF.

This chain joins TRBV5-6 and TRBJ2-2, with 13 bases matching TRBD2. Germline V gene data show CDR1 as SGHDT and CDR2 as YYEEEE. The CDR3 totals 17 residues. Trimming took 3 bases from V and 1 from J; bases not matched to a gene: 3. The DNA for the CDR3 is TGTGCCAGCAGCTACCGGACTAGCGGGAGGAACACCGGGGAGCTGTTTTTT. Translation: CASSYRTSGRNTGELFF.

This clonotype was counted at least ten times. The chain is built from TRBV27 and TRBJ2-7; TRBD1 matches 9 bases. In germline, CDR1 is MNHEY, CDR2 SMNVEV (reference sequence). The CDR3 covers 14 residues. After removal of 3 bases from V and 7 bases from J, the junction contained 7 bases not matched to a gene. CDR3 residues: CASSLTGGEFEQYF. The CDR3 DNA is TGTGCCAGCAGTTTGACAGGGGGTGAATTTGAGCAGTACTTC.

This clonotype was seen repeatedly, ten times or more. The chain joins TRBV27 to TRBJ1-5; D possibly corresponds to TRBD1 (6 bases). The CDR3 has 15 amino acids. V lost 5 bases, J lost 3 bases, and 14 bases lay in between. CDR1 and CDR2 (germline): MNHEY, SMNVEV (reference sequence). In DNA form, the CDR3 reads TGTGCCAGCAGTCATGAGGGGGGGCCCAATCAGCCCCAGCATTTT. It translates to CASSHEGGPNQPQHF.

This clonotype appeared a few times. The CDR3 protein is CASSQDYTTEGGTFYNEQFF. CDR3 DNA sequence: TGTGCCAGCAGCCAAGATTATACAACCGAGGGCGGGACTTTTTACAATGAGCAGTTCTTC. This chain connects TRBV4-2 to TRBJ2-1; tentatively, D is TRBD2 (6 bases). Trimming left V 0 bases short and J 4 bases short, with 25 bases between. CDR1 and CDR2 (germline): LGHNA, YNFKEQ. This CDR3 is 20 amino acids long.

V usage is TRBV6-1 and J usage is TRBJ2-7; D is possibly TRBD1 (5 bases). Trimming stripped 5 bases from V and 3 bases from J, with 14 bases between. This CDR3 region has 14 residues. Looked up from germline, CDR1 is MNHNS and CDR2 is SASEGT. The CDR3 DNA reads TGTGCCAGCAGTCCTCAGGGATTTGGCTACGAGCAGTACTTC. It translates to CASSPQGFGYEQYF.

This clonotype was seen many times. This chain connects TRBV14 to TRBJ2-5; 9 positions agree with TRBD1. Germline CDR1 and CDR2: SGHDN and FVKESK. CDR3 length: 15 amino acids. V shed 1 base and J 3 bases; nucleotides not matched to a gene: 3. CDR3 DNA: TGTGCCAGCAGCCAAGGGGGACAGGGTAAAGAGACCCAGTACTTC. Translating it yields CASSQGGQGKETQYF.

This clonotype was counted many times. The chain links TRBV6-1 to TRBJ1-2; D unclear. Germline V gives CDR1 MNHNS, CDR2 SASEGT. The CDR3 extends over 12 amino acids. Trimming left V 4 bases short and J 3 bases short, with 6 bases between. The CDR3 DNA reads as TGTGCCAGCAGTGTTCTAGACTATGGCTACACCTTC. Its protein product is CASSVLDYGYTF.

The table lists this clonotype with a few counts. The chain has TRBV7-9 and TRBJ2-7; TRBD1 aligns across 8 bases. The CDR3 covers 14 residues. Germline CDR1 reads SEHNR; CDR2 reads FQNEAQ (reference sequence). V shed 3 bases, J shed 6 bases, and the junction held 7 bases outside the gene matches. Written as DNA, the CDR3 is TGTGCCAGCAGCTTCGCAGGGGGCTCTACCGAGCAGTACTTC. Amino acid sequence: CASSFAGGSTEQYF.

This clonotype was found many times. The V call is TRBV24-1, the J call TRBJ2-2; D is unresolved. Germline V CDR1 and CDR2: KGHDR, SFDVKD. V lost 8 bases to trimming and J lost 4 bases, with 10 bases between them. This CDR3 comprises 13 residues. The CDR3 coding sequence is TGTGCCACCAACGGAGTTGGCACCGGGGAGCTGTTTTTT. Protein product: CATNGVGTGELFF.

V gene TRBV10-3 combines with J gene TRBJ2-1, with D possibly TRBD2 on 5 matching bases. Germline V gene lookup returns CDR1 ENHRY and CDR2 SYGVKD. CDR3 length: 13 amino acids. Trimming stripped 7 bases from V and 2 bases from J, with 9 bases between. CDR3 sequence reads: CAIKMEAYNEQFF. The CDR3 DNA sequence: TGTGCCATCAAGATGGAGGCCTACAATGAGCAGTTCTTC.

The CDR3 DNA sequence: TGCAGTGCAGCAGGGGCCACTAATGAAAAACTGTTTTTT. This sequence encodes CSAAGATNEKLFF. The genes are TRBV20-1 and TRBJ1-4, with a weak D call TRBD1 (6 bases). CDR1 DFQATT and CDR2 SNEGSKA come from the germline V gene (reference sequence). The CDR3 extends over 13 amino acids. V lost 6 bases to trimming and J lost 2 bases, with 10 bases between them.